Given below is one T cell receptor (beta chain) in context. Its antigen is as yet unknown. These data belong to a study of cytomegalovirus exposure and HLA in healthy donors. CDR1 SGHRS and CDR2 YFSETQ come from the germline V gene. This CDR3 contains 17 residues. V was pared by 4 bases and J by 6 bases, with 13 bases of the junction left unmatched. Study conclusions and caveats: Other equally common chains were less clonally expanded than HLA-associated TCR beta chains, a later analysis showed.

Donors sampled were nominally healthy, though unrecorded immune exposures were likely. PCR involved 60 Vbeta and 13 Jbeta primers. The table came from immunoSEQ multiplex PCR; TCRdb's copy has only in-frame clones and leaves some out. The repertoire holds some 130,000 clones, with around 77% as singletons. The V and J genes are TRBV5-1 and TRBJ2-7; TRBD2 agrees at 13 bases. The sequencing sample was made of PBMCs. The sequence was obtained from a male donor in good health and CMV-seropositive. The chain's CDR3 is CASSGGGLAGELGEQYF. The CDR3, as DNA: TGCGCCAGCAGCGGGGGAGGACTAGCGGGAGAATTGGGCGAGCAGTACTTC. Filled out from reference TRBV5-1 and TRBJ2-7, the complete variable domain reads KAGVTQTPRYLIKTRGQQVTLSCSPISGHRSVSWYQQTPGQGLQFLFEYFSETQRNKGNFPGRFSGRQFSNSRSEMNVSTLELGDSALYLCASSGGGLAGELGEQYFGPGTRLTVT.